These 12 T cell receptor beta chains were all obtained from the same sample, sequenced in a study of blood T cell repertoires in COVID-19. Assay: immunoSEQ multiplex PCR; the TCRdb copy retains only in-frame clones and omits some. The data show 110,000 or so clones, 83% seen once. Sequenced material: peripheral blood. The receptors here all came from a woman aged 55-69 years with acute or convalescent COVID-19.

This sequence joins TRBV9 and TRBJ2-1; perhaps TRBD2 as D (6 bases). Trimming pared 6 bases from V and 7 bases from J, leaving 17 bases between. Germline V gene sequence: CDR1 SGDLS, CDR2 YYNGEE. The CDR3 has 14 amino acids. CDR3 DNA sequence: TGTGCCAGCACGGGCTGGGGGGATGGGAATGAGCAGTTCTTC. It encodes CASTGWGDGNEQFF.

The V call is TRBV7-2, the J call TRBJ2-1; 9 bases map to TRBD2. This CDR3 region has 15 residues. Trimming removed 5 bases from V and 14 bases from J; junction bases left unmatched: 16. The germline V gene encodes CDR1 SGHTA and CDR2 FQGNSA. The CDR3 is CASSEESLAGFIKFF. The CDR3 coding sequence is TGTGCCAGCAGCGAAGAATCCCTAGCGGGGTTCATAAAGTTCTTC. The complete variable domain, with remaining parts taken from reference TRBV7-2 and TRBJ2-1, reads GAGVSQSPSNKVTEKGKDVELRCDPISGHTALYWYRQSLGQGLEFLIYFQGNSAPDKSGLPSDRFSAERTGGSVSTLTIQRTQQEDSAVYLCASSEESLAGFIKFFGPGTRLTVL.

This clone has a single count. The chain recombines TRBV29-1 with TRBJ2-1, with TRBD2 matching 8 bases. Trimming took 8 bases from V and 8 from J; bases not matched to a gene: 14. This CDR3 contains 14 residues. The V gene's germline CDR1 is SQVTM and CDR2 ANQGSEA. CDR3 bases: TGCAGCTCGGGGATAGCGGGATATGGCGATGAGCAGTTCTTC. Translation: CSSGIAGYGDEQFF.

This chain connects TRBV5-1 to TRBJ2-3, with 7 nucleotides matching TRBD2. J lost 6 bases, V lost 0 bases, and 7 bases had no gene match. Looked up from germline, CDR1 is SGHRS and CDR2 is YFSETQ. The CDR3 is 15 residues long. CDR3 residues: CASSLDSGVGDTQYF. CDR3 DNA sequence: TGCGCCAGCAGCTTGGACAGCGGGGTCGGGGATACGCAGTATTTT.

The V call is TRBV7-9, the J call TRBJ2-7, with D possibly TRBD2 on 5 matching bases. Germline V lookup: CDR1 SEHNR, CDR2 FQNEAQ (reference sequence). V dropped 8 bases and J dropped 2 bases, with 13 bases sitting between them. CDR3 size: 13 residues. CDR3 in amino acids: CASGRRETYEQYF. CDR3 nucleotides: TGTGCCAGCGGGAGAAGAGAGACCTACGAGCAGTACTTC.

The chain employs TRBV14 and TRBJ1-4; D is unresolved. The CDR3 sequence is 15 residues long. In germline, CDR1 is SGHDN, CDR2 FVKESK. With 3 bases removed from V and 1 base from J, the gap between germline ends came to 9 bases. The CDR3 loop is CASSHQAQTNEKLFF. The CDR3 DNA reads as TGTGCCAGCAGCCATCAGGCCCAAACTAATGAAAAACTGTTTTTT.

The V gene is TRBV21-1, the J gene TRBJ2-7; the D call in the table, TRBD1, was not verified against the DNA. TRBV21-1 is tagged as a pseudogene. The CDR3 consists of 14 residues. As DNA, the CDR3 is TGTGCCAGCAGCAAAGAGACAGTCTCCTACGAGCAGTACTTC. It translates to CASSKETVSYEQYF.

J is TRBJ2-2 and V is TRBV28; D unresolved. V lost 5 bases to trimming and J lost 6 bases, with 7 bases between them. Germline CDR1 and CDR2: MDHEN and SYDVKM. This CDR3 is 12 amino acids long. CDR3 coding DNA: TGTGCCAGCAGTCCCCCCGCCGGGGAGCTGTTTTTT. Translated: CASSPPAGELFF.

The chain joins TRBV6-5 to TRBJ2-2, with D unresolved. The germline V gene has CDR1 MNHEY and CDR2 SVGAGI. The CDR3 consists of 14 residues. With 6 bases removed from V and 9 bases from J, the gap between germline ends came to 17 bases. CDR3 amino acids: CASSLEAPRRELFF. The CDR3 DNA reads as TGTGCCAGCAGCCTAGAGGCCCCCCGGCGGGAGCTGTTTTTT.

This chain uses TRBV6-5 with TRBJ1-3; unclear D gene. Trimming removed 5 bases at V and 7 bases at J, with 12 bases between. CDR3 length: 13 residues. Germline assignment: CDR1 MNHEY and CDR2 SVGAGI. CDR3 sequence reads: CASSPLRGNTIYF. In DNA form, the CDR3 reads TGTGCCAGCAGTCCACTCCGGGGTAACACCATATATTTT.

CDR3 region: CAITGDHNQPQHF. As DNA, the CDR3 is TGTGCCATCACGGGGGACCACAATCAGCCCCAGCATTTT. The chain recombines TRBV10-3 with TRBJ1-5; tentative D call: TRBD1 (5 bases). Trimming removed 7 bases at V and 3 bases at J, with 10 bases between. This CDR3 contains 13 residues. CDR1 ENHRY and CDR2 SYGVKD come from the germline V gene.

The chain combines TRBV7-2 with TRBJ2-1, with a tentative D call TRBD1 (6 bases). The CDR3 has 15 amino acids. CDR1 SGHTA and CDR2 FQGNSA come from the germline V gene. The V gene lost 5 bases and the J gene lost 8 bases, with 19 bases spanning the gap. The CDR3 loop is CASSLRTAFSDEQFF. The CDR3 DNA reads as TGTGCCAGCAGCCTCCGGACAGCCTTTAGCGATGAGCAGTTCTTC.